This T cell receptor beta chain appears in the sequencing data of a study of T cell repertoires in cytomegalovirus infection. The wider study: Indications came from public TCR beta signatures; they pointed to CMV infection and to a matching HLA type. Study-level results: Clonotypes of TCR beta that were HLA-C-restricted and CMV-specific dominated the ex vivo response. Cumulative public TCR beta family frequency identified CMV carriers with the relevant HLA.

This CDR3 contains 15 residues. Trimming removed 5 bases at V and 1 base at J, with 14 bases between. This clonotype was seen a few times. What it binds is unknown. From the reads, TCRdb called clonotypes with MiXCR, one entry per CDR3 protein. The table shows 650,000 to 900,000 distinct CDR3 sequences, with around a third occurring only once. The chain uses TRBV12-3 or TRBV12-4 and TRBJ1-2, with a possible D match to TRBD1 (6 bases). This specimen consisted of cultured CD8+ T cells from PBMCs, obtained from culture after CMV antigen stimulation. The source of this sequence is a human donor in good health (CMV status not recorded). Some clones in this sample may be carry-over from other donors' samples. The CDR3 coding sequence is TGTGCCAGCAGTCGAAAGGACAGTATTAACTATGGCTACACCTTC. Protein sequence: CASSRKDSINYGYTF.